This T cell receptor (beta chain) was obtained from a study of blood T cell repertoires in COVID-19. Grouping used clinical history reported by participants in a survey and questionnaire. This clone was found once. The table came from immunoSEQ multiplex PCR; TCRdb's copy has only in-frame clones and leaves some out. Of some 220,000 clones in the sample, about 80% were seen once. Germline CDR1 SGHRS, CDR2 YFSETQ. V lost 2 bases, J lost 4 bases, and 13 bases lay in between. This CDR3 contains 14 residues. This sequence joins TRBV5-1 and TRBJ2-7, with a weak D call TRBD1 (6 bases). The receptor's source is a woman in her thirties or forties with acute COVID-19. Sequenced material: PBMCs or T cells enriched from blood (not recorded which). CDR3 region: CASSLQGGSYEQYF. In nucleotides, the CDR3 is TGCGCCAGCAGCTTACAGGGCGGGTCGTACGAGCAGTACTTC.